These 6 T cell receptor beta chains came from one sample sequenced in a study of response to subunit inactivated influenza vaccine. TCRdb reprocessed the RT-PCR reads with MiXCR, giving one entry per CDR3 protein. The repertoire includes 650,000 to 800,000 distinct CDR3 sequences, approximately 15% of them detected once, and around 7% sits in the top ten. This material consisted of PBMCs from blood, taken around 14 days before vaccination. The receptors derive from a man aged 50 to 59 who received an inactivated influenza vaccine.

This chain joins TRBV11-1 and TRBJ2-1; TRBD1 agrees at 10 bases. The CDR3 totals 15 residues. CDR1 is SGHAT and CDR2 is FQDESV in the germline V gene (reference sequence). The ends lost 1 base at V and 9 bases at J; junction bases unmatched: 6. In DNA form, the CDR3 reads TGTGCCAGCAGCTTAGAACAGGACAGGGGGGGTGAGCAGTTCTTC. Translating gives CASSLEQDRGGEQFF.

A remark on this clonotype: A read error may account for a junction end that differs from germline. The chain uses TRBV5-6 and TRBJ2-5; TRBD2 matches 8 bases. In germline, CDR1 is SGHDT, CDR2 YYEEEE. This CDR3 contains 14 residues. This chain's CDR3 is CASSRLVSGKSLHF. CDR3 in DNA: TGTGCCAGCAGCCGTTTGGTTAGCGGGAAGAGTCTGCACTTC.

CDR3: CASSIAGTDTQYF. CDR3 in DNA: TGTGCCAGCTCAATAGCGGGCACAGATACGCAGTATTTT. J is TRBJ2-3 and V is TRBV7-9, with D possibly TRBD2 on 6 matching bases. CDR3 length equals 13 residues. Per germline, CDR1 SEHNR and CDR2 FQNEAQ (reference sequence). With 8 bases removed from V and 1 base from J, the gap between germline ends came to 10 bases.

This chain joins TRBV27 and TRBJ1-6; TRBD1 matches 7 bases. V was clipped by 3 bases and J by 7 bases; unmatched bases: 9. Germline lookup yields CDR1 MNHEY and CDR2 SMNVEV (reference sequence). The CDR3 is made up of 16 amino acids. DNA of the CDR3: TGTGCCAGCAGTTTTCGACAGGGAAGGGGAAATTCACCCCTCCACTTT. Translation: CASSFRQGRGNSPLHF.

The J gene is TRBJ2-1, the V gene TRBV3-1; D uncertain. Trimming took 4 bases from V and 7 from J, leaving 17 bases between them. Germline V CDR1 and CDR2: LGHDT, YNNKEL (reference sequence). The CDR3 loop spans 15 amino acids. The CDR3 is CASSLTGSSDNEQFF. Written as DNA, the CDR3 is TGTGCCAGCAGCCTTACCGGCTCCTCCGATAATGAGCAGTTCTTC.

The chain is built from TRBV19 and TRBJ2-1, with TRBD2 matching over 9 bases. The junction had 6 bases not matched to a gene; V was cut back by 5 bases and J by 1 base. This CDR3 region has 16 residues. Germline CDR1 and CDR2: LNHDA and SQIVND (reference sequence). The CDR3 DNA sequence: TGTGCCAGTAGTTCTTATAGCGGGGGTTCCTACAATGAGCAGTTCTTC. Translating gives CASSSYSGGSYNEQFF.